The 5 T cell receptor beta chains reported below all come from one sample, sequenced in a study of CXCR3-negative and CXCR3-positive naive CD8 T cells (dated by TCRdb to about 2019). Study-level results and caveats: Compared with CXCR3-negative naive cells, CXCR3-positive naive cells had TRB CDR3s with higher hydrophobicity (lower Kidera factor 4), lower energy, and higher strength and volume indices.

Reads for this sample came from a NextSeq 550. The Human TCR Profiling Kit (MiLaboratory) was used to prepare UMI-labeled 5' RACE TRB cDNA libraries. The reads were reprocessed in TCRdb, with one entry per CDR3 protein sequence and no accompanying DNA. The sample table holds 120,000 to 150,000 distinct CDR3 sequences. The top ten clones comprise about 0.27% of the sample. These receptors are not linked to any known antigen. The sequencing sample was made of naive CXCR3+ CD8+ T cells from blood. The sample's cell subset or site label is to be understood as: CD45RO-CCR7+CD27+CD95- naive CD8+ T cells expressing CXCR3 (TNR3+). Receptors originate from a human donor in good health. Some clones in this sample may be carry-over from other donors' samples.

The chain employs TRBV7-2 and TRBJ2-7; TCRdb calls TRBD2, which cannot be checked without DNA. This CDR3 region has 12 residues. Germline V CDR1 and CDR2: SGHTA, FQGNSA. The CDR3 reads CASSLIAGEQYF.

The V and J genes are TRBV7-2 and TRBJ2-1; TCRdb designates TRBD2, a call that cannot be tested without DNA. This CDR3 region has 16 residues. Germline CDR1 and CDR2: SGHTA and FQGNSA. The CDR3 protein is CASSQGLAGSYNEQFF.

The chain employs TRBV6-5 and TRBJ2-1; TCRdb names TRBD2, which stays unverified in the absence of DNA. Germline CDR1 is MNHEY and CDR2 is SVGAGI. The CDR3 totals 14 residues. The CDR3: CASSPRTTEWEQFF.

The chain joins TRBV7-2 to TRBJ2-1; TCRdb gives TRBD2 as the D gene, but with no DNA this cannot be confirmed. Germline lookup yields CDR1 SGHTA and CDR2 FQGNSA. This CDR3 contains 16 residues. CDR3: CASSLGPQRGGPWQFF. Full variable domain (missing parts from reference TRBV7-2 and TRBJ2-1): GAGVSQSPSNKVTEKGKDVELRCDPISGHTALYWYRQSLGQGLEFLIYFQGNSAPDKSGLPSDRFSAERTGGSVSTLTIQRTQQEDSAVYLCASSLGPQRGGPWQFFGPGTRLTVL.

The chain employs TRBV29-1 and TRBJ1-2. Looked up from germline, CDR1 is SQVTM and CDR2 is ANQGSEA. The CDR3 covers 13 residues. CDR3 amino acids: CSVETTTIYGYTF.